These T cell receptor beta chains were read from a single sample in a study of memory CD4+ T cells and cytomegalovirus serostatus. This table comes from immunoSEQ multiplex PCR, and its TCRdb copy is limited to in-frame clones, with some not included. The data show 75,000 to 90,000 clones, 75% to 90% seen once. What was sequenced was memory CD4+ T cells from blood. All receptors come from an adult in good health and CMV-seronegative. CDR3s include the opening cysteine and the closing phenylalanine or tryptophan. Each record gives: V gene, clone size, D gene, J gene, CDR3 protein, CDR3 DNA. A D gene is named only where the DNA matches it firmly. Clone size is shown for a subset of rows, as once, few, many or a class of expanded clone.

TRBV6-5	-	TRBD1	TRBJ2-7	CASSYPLDRGGEQYF	TGTGCCAGCAGTTACCCCTTGGACAGGGGGGGCGAGCAGTACTTC
TRBV15	-	-	TRBJ1-6	CATSRDISRVNSPLHF	TGTGCCACCAGCAGAGATATTTCCAGGGTTAATTCACCCCTCCACTTT
TRBV2	-	-	TRBJ1-4	CASSGTENNEKLFF	TGTGCCAGCAGTGGGACGGAAAACAATGAAAAACTGTTTTTT
TRBV4-3	-	-	TRBJ1-1	CASSQEIRDLRAFF	TGCGCCAGCAGCCAAGAAATTCGGGATTTGAGGGCTTTCTTT
TRBV12-5	-	TRBD1	TRBJ1-1	CASGLGIQGGEAFF	TGTGCTAGTGGTTTGGGGATACAGGGGGGTGAAGCTTTCTTT
TRBV11-2	-	-	TRBJ2-1	CASSLATGMREQFF	TGTGCCAGCAGCTTAGCTACAGGGATGAGGGAGCAGTTCTTC
TRBV5-6	few	-	TRBJ2-2	CASSSSYGEPHTGELFF	TGTGCCAGCAGCTCCTCCTACGGGGAACCCCACACCGGGGAGCTGTTTTTT
TRBV5-1	once	-	TRBJ2-1	CASSLGGRSKVF	TGCGCCAGCAGCTTAGGGGGACGTTCTAAGGTCTTC
TRBV15	many	-	TRBJ1-1	CATSRDLAAASTEAFF	TGTGCCACCAGCAGAGATTTGGCGGCCGCCAGCACTGAAGCTTTCTTT
TRBV6-1	once	-	TRBJ2-3	CASSEPRVTQYF	TGTGCCAGCAGTGAACCCCGGGTTACGCAGTATTTT
TRBV7-8	-	-	TRBJ2-7	CASSLGPRGQYF	TGTGCCAGCAGCTTAGGCCCACGTGGGCAGTACTTC
TRBV10-2	-	-	TRBJ1-2	CASSEIGSRRTYGYTF	TGCGCCAGCAGTGAAATAGGGTCTCGAAGAACCTATGGCTACACCTTC
TRBV14	-	TRBD2	TRBJ2-1	CASSQLAGDLDGQFF	TGTGCCAGCAGCCAACTAGCGGGGGACTTGGATGGGCAGTTCTTC
TRBV7-7	-	-	TRBJ2-5	CASSLTGHGQETQYF	TGTGCTAGCAGCTTAACGGGACACGGCCAAGAGACCCAGTACTTC
TRBV30	few	-	TRBJ1-5	CAWSVLGDQPQHF	TGTGCCTGGAGTGTACTAGGGGATCAGCCCCAGCATTTT
TRBV11-2	-	-	TRBJ2-5	CASSLGSSRETQYF	TGTGCCAGCAGCTTAGGGTCCAGTCGAGAGACCCAGTACTTC
TRBV7-6	-	-	TRBJ2-3	CASSLDLGSTDTQYF	TGTGCCAGCAGCTTAGATCTGGGTAGCACAGATACGCAGTATTTT
TRBV30	-	-	TRBJ1-2	CAGPGEVGGYGYTF	TGTGCCGGCCCGGGAGAGGTCGGTGGCTATGGCTACACCTTC
TRBV6-6	-	TRBD1	TRBJ2-7	CASSSSYRGQGYEQYF	TGTGCCAGCAGCTCGAGTTACAGGGGACAGGGATACGAGCAGTACTTC
TRBV4-1	few	TRBD2	TRBJ2-4	CASSQGLLAGTGNIQYF	TGCGCCAGCAGCCAAGGCTTACTAGCGGGGACAGGAAACATTCAGTACTTC
TRBV29-1	once	-	TRBJ1-5	CSVGTGPNQPQHF	TGCAGCGTTGGAACAGGCCCCAATCAGCCCCAGCATTTT
TRBV30	-	TRBD1	TRBJ1-2	CAWNQGAGVGYTF	TGTGCCTGGAATCAGGGGGCTGGGGTCGGCTACACCTTC
TRBV10-3	-	-	TRBJ1-6	CAIREIGQNSPLHF	TGTGCCATCAGGGAAATCGGACAGAATTCACCCCTCCACTTT
TRBV11-2	-	-	TRBJ1-1	CASSWTANTEAFF	TGTGCCAGCAGCTGGACAGCGAACACTGAAGCTTTCTTT
TRBV29-1	once	-	TRBJ2-1	CSVSRNEQFF	TGCAGCGTTTCTCGTAATGAGCAGTTCTTC
TRBV7-8	-	-	TRBJ2-1	CASSLSGYNNEQFF	TGTGCCAGCAGCTTAAGCGGCTATAACAATGAGCAGTTCTTC
TRBV18	-	-	TRBJ2-7	CASSSPVGWVNSGEQYF	TGTGCCAGCTCATCCCCGGTGGGTTGGGTCAACTCCGGCGAGCAGTACTTC
TRBV11-2	once	TRBD1	TRBJ2-7	CASSLGTGGSEQYF	TGTGCCAGCAGCTTAGGGACAGGGGGTTCCGAGCAGTACTTC
TRBV5-1	-	-	TRBJ2-3	CASSLPGGGTDTQYF	TGCGCCAGCAGCTTGCCCGGGGGCGGCACAGATACGCAGTATTTT
TRBV6-5	-	-	TRBJ1-2	CASSNLYGYTF	TGTGCCAGCAGTAACCTTTATGGCTACACCTTC
TRBV28	-	TRBD1	TRBJ1-4	CASSTTGGGEKLFF	TGTGCCAGCAGTACGACAGGGGGGGGTGAAAAACTGTTTTTT
TRBV9	-	-	TRBJ1-4	CASGGSGQLGKLFF	TGTGCCAGTGGGGGTTCGGGACAACTGGGAAAACTGTTTTTT
TRBV19	-	TRBD1	TRBJ2-5	CASSVTGGSETQYF	TGTGCCAGTAGTGTAACAGGGGGATCTGAGACCCAGTACTTC
TRBV30	-	TRBD1	TRBJ1-6	CAWGTGEASPLHF	TGTGCCTGGGGAACAGGGGAAGCTTCACCCCTCCACTTT
TRBV6-5	-	TRBD1	TRBJ2-3	CASSRRDRGMDTQYF	TGTGCCAGCAGTCGCCGGGACAGGGGGATGGATACGCAGTATTTT
TRBV10-2	-	-	TRBJ2-5	CASSEDQDWVSTQYF	TGCGCCAGCAGTGAGGACCAGGACTGGGTATCGACCCAGTACTTC
TRBV2	few	-	TRBJ1-2	CASSVASAGGYTF	TGTGCCAGCAGTGTAGCCTCCGCCGGGGGCTACACCTTC
TRBV7-3	-	-	TRBJ2-5	CASSPDSETQYF	TGTGCCAGCAGCCCAGACAGTGAGACCCAGTACTTC
TRBV2	-	TRBD1	TRBJ1-2	CASTGTERGYTF	TGTGCCAGCACTGGGACAGAGAGGGGCTACACCTTC
TRBV6-1	-	TRBD1	TRBJ1-2	CASSDRDRGGYTF	TGTGCCAGCAGTGACCGGGACAGGGGAGGCTACACCTTC
TRBV11-2	-	-	TRBJ2-7	CASSFNSGASYEQYF	TGTGCCAGCAGCTTCAATTCAGGGGCCTCCTACGAGCAGTACTTC
TRBV4-3	once	TRBD1	TRBJ2-7	CASSQMGAGTGGEQYF	TGCGCCAGCAGCCAGATGGGCGCCGGGACAGGGGGCGAGCAGTACTTC
TRBV2	-	-	TRBJ2-3	CASNRETGLADTQYF	TGTGCCAGCAATCGCGAAACAGGCTTGGCAGATACGCAGTATTTT